The sequence of this T cell receptor beta chain was determined in a study of low-dose radiotherapy and immunotherapy resistance in tumors. The count of this clonotype is one. Alpha and beta chains were covered, as first-strand cDNA relied on TRAV- and TRBV-specific primers. PCR amplification of the TCRs was performed with Phusion for approximately 20 PCR cycles, and it relied on a constant-region primer together with a V-primer adapter. Each CDR3 protein is one row after TCRdb ran MiXCR on the reads. There are about 100,000 distinct CDR3 sequences in the sample; roughly 20% occur only once, and over 4% lies in the top ten. Losses at the gene ends were 1 base for V and 6 bases for J; bases not matched to a gene: 9. Germline V lookup: CDR1 SQVTM, CDR2 ANQGSEA. This CDR3 is 15 amino acids long. The time point: after trial treatment. The treatment: LDRT plus nivolumab, ipilimumab, low-dose cyclophosphamide and aspirin (RACIN trial). Nivolumab, ipilimumab, aspirin, low-dose cyclophosphamide and low-dose radiotherapy were given to donors.

The chain is built from TRBV29-1 and TRBJ2-7; 10 nucleotides align to TRBD1. The sequences come from PBMCs, collected after low-dose radiotherapy plus immunotherapy. The sequence was obtained from a male donor with prostate cancer. The CDR3 here is CSVEGGQGVSGEQYF. The CDR3 nucleotides read TGCAGCGTTGAAGGCGGACAGGGGGTTTCGGGCGAGCAGTACTTC.